The sequence of this T cell receptor (beta chain) was determined in a study of cytomegalovirus exposure and HLA in healthy donors. The PCR contained 60 Vbeta and 13 Jbeta primers. Some clones are missing from TCRdb's copy, which holds only in-frame ones; the method was immunoSEQ multiplex PCR. The data hold just over 95,000 clones, with more than 65% observed a single time. V gave up 0 bases and J gave up 6 bases, with 15 bases separating them. The CDR3 length is 16 residues. Germline lookup yields CDR1 KGHSH and CDR2 LQKENI. Findings and limits, study-wide: Among TCR beta chains, those listed as cytomegalovirus-associated numbered over 150. For most TCR beta V segments, an earlier analysis put the productive rate at about 90% or about 30% of the time.

The CMV serostatus of this donor went unrecorded. Points on this clone: The antigen remains unidentified.

The TCR comes from a human donor in good health. The gene calls are TRBV18 and TRBJ1-5; D possibly corresponds to TRBD1 (5 bases). The sample taken for sequencing was PBMCs. CDR3 sequence reads: CASSPPNFRAGQPQHF. As DNA, the CDR3 is TGTGCCAGCTCACCACCGAATTTCAGGGCCGGTCAGCCCCAGCATTTT. The full variable domain, completed using reference TRBV18 and TRBJ1-5, is NAGVMQNPRHLVRRRGQEARLRCSPMKGHSHVYWYRQLPEEGLKFMVYLQKENIIDESGMPKERFSAEFPKEGPSILRIQQVVRGDSAAYFCASSPPNFRAGQPQHFGDGTRLSIL.